A single TCR beta chain is shown here with its context. Its antigen is currently unknown. Germline CDR1 reads SGHAT; CDR2 reads FQDESV (reference sequence). The V and J ends lost 5 bases and 1 base respectively, with 12 bases between them. CDR3 length: 16 residues. The study sequenced cultured CD4+ T cell DNA using the Oncomine TCR Beta short-read assay. TCRdb called the PCR reads again in MiXCR, with one record for every CDR3 protein. The repertoire consists of some 18,000 distinct CDR3 sequences, with 50% occurring once and the leading ten covering approximately 7%. Treatment of the sample: approximately 10-day PBMC culture with coronavirus spike peptide pools or control peptides (ViraFEST assay). These data belong to a study of vaccination and CD4 T cells after COVID-19. Findings and limits, study-wide: Convalescent patients saw a median about 86% of their reactive clones show up only after vaccination.

The TCR originated in a human donor who had recovered from COVID-19. The sequenced sample consisted of CD4+ T cells from blood, cultured in vitro. The rearrangement links TRBV11-1 to TRBJ1-6; no reliable D call. Here the CDR3 reads CASSRTSGSYNSPLHF. The DNA for the CDR3 is TGTGCCAGCAGCCGGACTTCTGGTTCCTATAATTCACCCCTCCACTTT.